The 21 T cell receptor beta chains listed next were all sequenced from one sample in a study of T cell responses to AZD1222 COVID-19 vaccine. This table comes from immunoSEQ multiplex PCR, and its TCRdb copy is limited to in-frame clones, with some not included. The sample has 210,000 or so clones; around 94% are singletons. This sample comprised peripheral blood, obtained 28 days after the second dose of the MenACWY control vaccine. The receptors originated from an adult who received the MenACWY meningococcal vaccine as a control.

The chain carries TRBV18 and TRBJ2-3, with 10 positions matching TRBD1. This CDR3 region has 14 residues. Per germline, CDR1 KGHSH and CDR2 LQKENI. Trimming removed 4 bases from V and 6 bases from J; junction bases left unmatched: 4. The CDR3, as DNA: TGTGCCAGCTCACTCGACAGGGGGCGTGATACGCAGTATTTT. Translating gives CASSLDRGRDTQYF.

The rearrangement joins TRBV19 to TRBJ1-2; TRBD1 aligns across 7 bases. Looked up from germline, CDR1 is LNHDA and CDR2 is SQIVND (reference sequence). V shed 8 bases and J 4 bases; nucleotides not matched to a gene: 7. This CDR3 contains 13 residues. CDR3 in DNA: TGTGCCAGTGCGGGACAGACCATCTATGGCTACACCTTC. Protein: CASAGQTIYGYTF.

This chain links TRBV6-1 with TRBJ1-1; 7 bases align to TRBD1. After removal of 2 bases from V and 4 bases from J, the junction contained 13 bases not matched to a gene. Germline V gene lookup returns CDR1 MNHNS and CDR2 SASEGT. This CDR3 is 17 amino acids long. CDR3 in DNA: TGTGCCAGCAGTGAATTTGGGGACAGACCTTTGAGCACTGAAGCTTTCTTT. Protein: CASSEFGDRPLSTEAFF.

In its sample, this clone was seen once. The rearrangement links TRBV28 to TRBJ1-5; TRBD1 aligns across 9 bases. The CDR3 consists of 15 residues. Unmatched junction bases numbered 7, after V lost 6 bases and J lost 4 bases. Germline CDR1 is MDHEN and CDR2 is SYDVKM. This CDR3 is CASSSTGGFNQPQHF. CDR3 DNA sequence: TGTGCCAGCAGCTCGACAGGGGGTTTTAATCAGCCCCAGCATTTT.

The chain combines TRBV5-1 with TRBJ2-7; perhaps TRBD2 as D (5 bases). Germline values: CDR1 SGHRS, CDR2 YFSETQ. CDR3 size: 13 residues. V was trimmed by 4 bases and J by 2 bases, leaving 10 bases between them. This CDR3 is CASSQDSTYEQYF. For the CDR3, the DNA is TGCGCCAGCAGCCAGGACTCTACCTACGAGCAGTACTTC.

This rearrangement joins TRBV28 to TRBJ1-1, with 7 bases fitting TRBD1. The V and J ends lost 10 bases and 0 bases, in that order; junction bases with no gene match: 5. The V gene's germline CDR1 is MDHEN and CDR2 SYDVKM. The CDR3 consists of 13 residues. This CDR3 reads CATGRGMNTEAFF. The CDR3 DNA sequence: TGTGCCACCGGCAGGGGGATGAACACTGAAGCTTTCTTT.

The CDR3 coding sequence is TGTGCCAGCAGTTACAGGGAGAATTCACCCCTCCACTTT. Encoded protein: CASSYRENSPLHF. This sequence joins TRBV6-5 and TRBJ1-6; unclear D gene. The CDR3 is 13 residues long. With 2 bases removed from V and 7 bases from J, the gap between germline ends came to 6 bases. Germline CDR1 and CDR2: MNHEY and SVGAGI.

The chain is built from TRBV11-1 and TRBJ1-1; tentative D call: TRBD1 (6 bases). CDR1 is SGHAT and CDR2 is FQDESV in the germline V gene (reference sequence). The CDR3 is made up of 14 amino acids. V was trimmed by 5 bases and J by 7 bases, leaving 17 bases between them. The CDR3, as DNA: TGTGCCAGCAGCCCCCAACAGGGAGTGGGTGAAGCTTTCTTT. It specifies CASSPQQGVGEAFF.

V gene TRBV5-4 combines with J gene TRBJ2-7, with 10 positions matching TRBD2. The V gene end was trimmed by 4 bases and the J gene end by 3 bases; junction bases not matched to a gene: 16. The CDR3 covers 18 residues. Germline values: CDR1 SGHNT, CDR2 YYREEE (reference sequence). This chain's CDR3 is CASSQTAGGRFRSYEQYF. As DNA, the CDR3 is TGTGCCAGCAGCCAGACAGCGGGGGGGCGGTTCAGAAGCTACGAGCAGTACTTC.

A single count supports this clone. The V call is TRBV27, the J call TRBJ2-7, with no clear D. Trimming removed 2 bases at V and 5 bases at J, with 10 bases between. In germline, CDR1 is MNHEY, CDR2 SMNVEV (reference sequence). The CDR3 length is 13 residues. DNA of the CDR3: TGTGCCAGCAGTTTAAGGCCGAACCACGAGCAGTACTTC. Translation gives CASSLRPNHEQYF.

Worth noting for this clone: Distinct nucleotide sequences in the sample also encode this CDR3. CDR3 in amino acids: CASSLTGPGNTIYF. In DNA form, the CDR3 reads TGTGCCAGCAGCTTAACAGGGCCTGGAAACACCATATATTTT. The V and J genes are TRBV7-9 and TRBJ1-3; D is possibly TRBD1 (6 bases). Looked up from germline, CDR1 is SEHNR and CDR2 is FQNEAQ (reference sequence). The CDR3 runs to 14 residues. Trimming removed 2 bases at V and 2 bases at J, with 7 bases between.

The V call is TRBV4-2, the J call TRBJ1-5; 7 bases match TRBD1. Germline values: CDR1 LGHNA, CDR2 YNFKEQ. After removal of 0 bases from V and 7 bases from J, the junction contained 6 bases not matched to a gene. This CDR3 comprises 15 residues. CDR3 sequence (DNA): TGTGCCAGCAGCCAAGATATCAGGGGGGGCCAGCCCCAGCATTTT. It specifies CASSQDIRGGQPQHF.

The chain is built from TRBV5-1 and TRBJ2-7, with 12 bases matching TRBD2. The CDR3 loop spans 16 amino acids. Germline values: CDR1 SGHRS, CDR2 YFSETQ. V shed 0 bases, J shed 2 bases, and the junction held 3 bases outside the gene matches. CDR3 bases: TGCGCCAGCAGCTTGGGGCTAGCGGGAGGGCCCTACGAGCAGTACTTC. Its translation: CASSLGLAGGPYEQYF.

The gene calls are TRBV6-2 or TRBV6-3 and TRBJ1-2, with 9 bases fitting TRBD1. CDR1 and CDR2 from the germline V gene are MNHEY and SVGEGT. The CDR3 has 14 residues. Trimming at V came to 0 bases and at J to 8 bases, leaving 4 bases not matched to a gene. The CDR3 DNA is TGTGCCAGCAGTTACTCCTACAGGGGGCACGGCTACACCTTC. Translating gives CASSYSYRGHGYTF.

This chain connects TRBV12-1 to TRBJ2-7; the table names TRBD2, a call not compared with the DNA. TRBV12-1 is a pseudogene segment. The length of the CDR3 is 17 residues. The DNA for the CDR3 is TGTGCCAGCAGCCATCAGCCCTTCGGCGGCGGGCCCCACGAGCAGTACTTC. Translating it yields CASSHQPFGGGPHEQYF.

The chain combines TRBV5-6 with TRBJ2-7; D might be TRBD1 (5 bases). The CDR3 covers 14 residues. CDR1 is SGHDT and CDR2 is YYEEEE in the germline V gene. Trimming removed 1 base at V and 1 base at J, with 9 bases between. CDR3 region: CASSLPGQSYEQYF. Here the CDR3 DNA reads TGTGCCAGCAGCTTGCCAGGGCAGTCCTACGAGCAGTACTTC. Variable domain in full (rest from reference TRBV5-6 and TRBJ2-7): DAGVTQSPTHLIKTRGQQVTLRCSPKSGHDTVSWYQQALGQGPQFIFQYYEEEERQRGNFPDRFSGHQFPNYSSELNVNALLLGDSALYLCASSLPGQSYEQYFGPGTRLTVT.

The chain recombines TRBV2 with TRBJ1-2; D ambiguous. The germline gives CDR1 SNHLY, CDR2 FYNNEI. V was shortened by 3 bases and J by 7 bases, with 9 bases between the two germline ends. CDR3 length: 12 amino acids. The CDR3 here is CASSEARRGYTF. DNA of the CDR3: TGTGCCAGCAGTGAGGCGAGACGTGGCTACACCTTC.

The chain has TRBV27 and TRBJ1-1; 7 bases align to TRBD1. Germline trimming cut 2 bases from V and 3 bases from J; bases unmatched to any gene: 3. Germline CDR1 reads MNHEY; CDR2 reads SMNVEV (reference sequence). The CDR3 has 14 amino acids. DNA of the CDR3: TGTGCCAGCAGTTTAAGGGGGCAGGACACTGAAGCTTTCTTT. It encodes CASSLRGQDTEAFF.

CDR3 coding DNA: TGTGCCAGCAGCGTAGGGAGGGGTTCTAATGAAAAACTGTTTTTT. It codes for CASSVGRGSNEKLFF. The V and J genes are TRBV9 and TRBJ1-4; perhaps TRBD1 as D (5 bases). Germline CDR1 and CDR2: SGDLS and YYNGEE. Trimming took off 0 bases at V and 3 bases at J, with 9 bases between the two ends. This CDR3 spans 15 amino acids.

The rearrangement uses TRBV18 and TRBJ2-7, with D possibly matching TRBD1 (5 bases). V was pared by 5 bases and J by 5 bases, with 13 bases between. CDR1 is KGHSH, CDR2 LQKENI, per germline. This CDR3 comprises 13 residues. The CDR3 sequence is CASSIRQFDEQYF. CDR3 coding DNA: TGTGCCAGCTCAATCCGACAGTTCGACGAGCAGTACTTC. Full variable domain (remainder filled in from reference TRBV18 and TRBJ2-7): NAGVMQNPRHLVRRRGQEARLRCSPMKGHSHVYWYRQLPEEGLKFMVYLQKENIIDESGMPKERFSAEFPKEGPSILRIQQVVRGDSAAYFCASSIRQFDEQYFGPGTRLTVT.

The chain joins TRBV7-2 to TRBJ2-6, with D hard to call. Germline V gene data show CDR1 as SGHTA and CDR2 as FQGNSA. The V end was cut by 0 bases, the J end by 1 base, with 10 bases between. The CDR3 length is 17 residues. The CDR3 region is CASSLAPHGSGANVLTF. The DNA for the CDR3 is TGTGCCAGCAGCTTAGCCCCCCACGGATCTGGGGCCAACGTCCTGACTTTC.